This T cell receptor (beta chain) was obtained from a study of blood T cell repertoires in COVID-19 (dated by TCRdb to between 2020 and 2021). A note on the overall study: The collaborator samples originated in the United States, Italy and Spain and spanned the acute and convalescent phases of COVID-19. The repertoires were released in a freely available public database intended as a resource for research on the immune response to SARS-CoV-2. The samples were drawn from two sources: the first 160 participants of the ongoing ImmuneRACE study, and some 1,300 subjects contributed by 6 global collaborators. The prospective study material was composed of cDNA or gDNA derived from T cells, B-cell-depleted T cells, or PBMCs. A de-identified subject ID, COVID-19 status, age in years and sex were almost always included in the sample metadata. Deeply sampled blood TCRbeta repertoires from subjects exposed to, actively infected with, or recovered from COVID-19 were included in the dataset. Where available, HLA class I and class II types were taken from metadata supplied by the sample provider and were not determined by assay-based typing. Results the study describes overall, beyond this receptor: How much clinical and demographic metadata was included differed by source and by participant, and the metadata was provided uncurated.

TCRbeta CDR3 regions were amplified from genomic DNA using the immunoSEQ Assay, a bias-controlled multiplex PCR. The original methods were these. The number of nucleated cells in each sample was estimated from the amplification of reference gene primers within the assay. To quantify the absolute abundance of each unique TCRbeta CDR3 rearrangement, sequence reads were collapsed and filtered. For each sample, productive Simpson clonality was calculated as the square root of Simpson's diversity index across productive rearrangements. Drawn from immuneACCESS, this table holds only the in-frame rearrangements with V and J called that TCRdb kept. Clones are partly lost; checked studies trace under half to an unresolved V gene and leave the rest unexplained. V and J calls and clone size come straight from that table; D and trimming were deduced from the DNA. The sample includes around 190,000 clones, with about 88% observed a single time. 1.1% of the sample goes to the ten largest clones.

The V end loses 4 bases and the J end loses 5 bases, and a stretch of 14 bases separates them. Measured from the cysteine to the phenylalanine, the CDR3 is 14 residues long. Only CDR3 DNA remains: 42 bases, in frame from the first base. CDR1 MGHRA and CDR2 YSYEKL were looked up in the germline V gene. Collaborating institutions collected whole blood in K2EDTA tubes following their own protocols. Collaborator samples were shipped for TCRbeta analysis as frozen whole blood, isolated PBMCs, or DNA extracted from either sample type. With regard to this clone: Its antigen remains unidentified. No base qualities exist here, and no much larger clone lies one base off it.

The sequence is built from TRBV4-1 and TRBJ2-5; the D gene assignment is ambiguous. The TCR sequence derives from a man aged 30-40 years with acute or convalescent COVID-19. Sequences were obtained from peripheral blood. The DNA reads TGCGCCAGCAGCCCCCATCCCTTCGGGGAGACCCAGTACTTC. Translated, this gives CASSPHPFGETQYF.